This T cell receptor beta chain was retrieved from a study of neurological immune-mediated disorders. CDR3 length: 14 amino acids. Germline V gives CDR1 SSHAT, CDR2 FNYEAQ (reference sequence). This clonotype came up many times. Its ends do not fully match the called genes, so a read error is possible. TCRdb recomputed calls from the 5' RACE reads with MiXCR, one row per CDR3 protein. The sample consists of roughly 19,000 distinct CDR3 sequences, about 15% of them appearing once. The gene calls are TRBV7-7 and TRBJ2-3, with 8 bases identical to TRBD1. Material for sequencing was PBMCs. This receptor was identified in a female donor with HTLV-1-associated myelopathy (HAM/TSP). This CDR3 reads CASSLTLTGEAQYF. The CDR3 DNA follows: TGTGCTAGCAGCCTCACCCTGACAGGGGAGGCGCAGTATTTT.